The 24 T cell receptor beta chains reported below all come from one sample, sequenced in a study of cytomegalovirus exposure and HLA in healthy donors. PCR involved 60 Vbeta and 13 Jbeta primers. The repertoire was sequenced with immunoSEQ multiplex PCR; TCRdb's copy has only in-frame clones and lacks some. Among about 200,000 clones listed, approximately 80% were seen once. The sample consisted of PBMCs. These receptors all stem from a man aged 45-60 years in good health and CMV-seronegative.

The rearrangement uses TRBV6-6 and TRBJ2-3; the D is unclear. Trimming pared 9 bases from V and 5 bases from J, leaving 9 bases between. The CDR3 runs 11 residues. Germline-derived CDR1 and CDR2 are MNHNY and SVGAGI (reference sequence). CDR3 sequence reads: CASRTRDTQYF. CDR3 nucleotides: TGTGCCAGTCGAACCAGAGATACGCAGTATTTT.

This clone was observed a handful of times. The CDR3 bases are TGTGCCAGCAGATCGACGGGATTCAATCAGCCCCAGCATTTT. Translation: CASRSTGFNQPQHF. The chain couples TRBV27 to TRBJ1-5; D remains unclear. CDR3 length: 14 amino acids. CDR1 is MNHEY and CDR2 is SMNVEV in the germline V gene (reference sequence). V was cut by 6 bases and J by 3 bases, with 12 bases left in between.

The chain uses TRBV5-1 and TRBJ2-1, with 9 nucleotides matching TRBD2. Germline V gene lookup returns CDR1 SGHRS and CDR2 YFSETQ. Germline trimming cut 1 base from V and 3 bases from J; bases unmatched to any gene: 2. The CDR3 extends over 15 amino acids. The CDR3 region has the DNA TGCGCCAGCAGCTTGCGGACTAGCGACTACAATGAGCAGTTCTTC. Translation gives CASSLRTSDYNEQFF.

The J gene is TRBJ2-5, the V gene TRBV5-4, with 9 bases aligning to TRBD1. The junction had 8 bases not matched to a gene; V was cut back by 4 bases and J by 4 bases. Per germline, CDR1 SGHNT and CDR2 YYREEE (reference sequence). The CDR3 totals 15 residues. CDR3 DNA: TGTGCCAGCAGCCCCGGGACAGGGCGGTTAGAGACCCAGTACTTC. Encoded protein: CASSPGTGRLETQYF.

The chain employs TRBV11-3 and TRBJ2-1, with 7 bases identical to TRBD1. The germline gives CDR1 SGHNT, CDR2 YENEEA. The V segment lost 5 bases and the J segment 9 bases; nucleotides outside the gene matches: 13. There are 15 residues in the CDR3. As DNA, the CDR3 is TGTGCCAGCAGCCCGCGCAGGGGGTTAAAAAGTGAGCAGTTCTTC. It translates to CASSPRRGLKSEQFF.

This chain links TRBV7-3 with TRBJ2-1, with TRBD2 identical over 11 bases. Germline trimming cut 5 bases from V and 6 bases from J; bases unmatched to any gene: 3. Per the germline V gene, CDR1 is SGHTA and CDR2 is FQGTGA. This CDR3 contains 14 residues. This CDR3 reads CASSPGLAGNEQFF. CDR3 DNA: TGTGCCAGCAGCCCCGGACTAGCGGGCAATGAGCAGTTCTTC.

The CDR3 DNA reads TGTGCCAGCAGTTTTAGGGGGGGCATTCAGCCCCAGCATTTT. This translates into CASSFRGGIQPQHF. The chain carries TRBV28 and TRBJ1-5, with a possible D match to TRBD1 (6 bases). The CDR3 runs 14 residues. The V end was cut by 3 bases, the J end by 6 bases, with 12 bases between. CDR1 and CDR2 from the germline V gene are MDHEN and SYDVKM.

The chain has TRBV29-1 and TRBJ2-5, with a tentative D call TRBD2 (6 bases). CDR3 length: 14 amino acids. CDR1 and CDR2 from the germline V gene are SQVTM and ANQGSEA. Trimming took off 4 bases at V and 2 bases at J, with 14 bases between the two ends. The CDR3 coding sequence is TGCAGCGTTGCCCGGGAGCGTTATCAAGAGACCCAGTACTTC. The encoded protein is CSVARERYQETQYF.

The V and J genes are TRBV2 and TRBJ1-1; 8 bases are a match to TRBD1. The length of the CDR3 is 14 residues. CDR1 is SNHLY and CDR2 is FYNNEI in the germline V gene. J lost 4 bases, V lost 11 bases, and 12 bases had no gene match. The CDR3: CAGGTGGRGTEAFF. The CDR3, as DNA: TGTGCCGGGGGAACAGGGGGTAGGGGCACTGAAGCTTTCTTT.

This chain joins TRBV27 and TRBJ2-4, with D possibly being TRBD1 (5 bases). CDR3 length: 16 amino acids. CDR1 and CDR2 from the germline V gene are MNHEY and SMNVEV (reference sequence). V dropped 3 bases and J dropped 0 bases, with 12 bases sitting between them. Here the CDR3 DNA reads TGTGCCAGCAGTTTGTCGACAGCTTTAGCCAAAAACATTCAGTACTTC. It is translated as CASSLSTALAKNIQYF.

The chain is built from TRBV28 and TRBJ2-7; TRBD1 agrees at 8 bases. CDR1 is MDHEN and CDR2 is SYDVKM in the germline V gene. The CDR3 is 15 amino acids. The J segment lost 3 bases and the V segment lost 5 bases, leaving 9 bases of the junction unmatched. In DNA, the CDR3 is TGTGCCAGCAGTCTGACAGGGGCGAAATTCTACGAGCAGTACTTC. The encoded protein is CASSLTGAKFYEQYF.

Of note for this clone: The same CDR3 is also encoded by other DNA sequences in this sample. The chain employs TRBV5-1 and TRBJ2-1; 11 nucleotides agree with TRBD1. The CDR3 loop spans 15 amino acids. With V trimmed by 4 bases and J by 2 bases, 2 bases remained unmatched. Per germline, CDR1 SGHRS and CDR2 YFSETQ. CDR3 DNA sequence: TGCGCCAGCAGCCTGGGACAGGGGGCCTACAATGAGCAGTTCTTC. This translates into CASSLGQGAYNEQFF.

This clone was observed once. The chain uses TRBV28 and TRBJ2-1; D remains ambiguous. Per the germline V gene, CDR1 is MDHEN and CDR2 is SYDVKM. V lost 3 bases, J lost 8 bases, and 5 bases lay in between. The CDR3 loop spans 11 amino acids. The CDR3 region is CASSLRYEQFF. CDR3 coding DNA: TGTGCCAGCAGTTTGCGCTATGAGCAGTTCTTC.

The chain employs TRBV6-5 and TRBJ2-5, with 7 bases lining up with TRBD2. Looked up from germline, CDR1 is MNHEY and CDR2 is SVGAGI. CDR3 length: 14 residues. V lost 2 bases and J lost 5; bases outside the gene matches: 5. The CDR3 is CASSYAGVSETQYF. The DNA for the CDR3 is TGTGCCAGCAGTTACGCGGGAGTTAGTGAGACCCAGTACTTC.

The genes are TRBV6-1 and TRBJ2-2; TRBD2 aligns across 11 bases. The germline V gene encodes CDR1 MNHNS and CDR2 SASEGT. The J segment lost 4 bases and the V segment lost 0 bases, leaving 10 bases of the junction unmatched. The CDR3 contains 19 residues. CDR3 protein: CASSEAWTSSGRFTGELFF. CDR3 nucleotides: TGTGCCAGCAGTGAAGCGTGGACGTCTAGCGGGAGGTTCACCGGGGAGCTGTTTTTT.

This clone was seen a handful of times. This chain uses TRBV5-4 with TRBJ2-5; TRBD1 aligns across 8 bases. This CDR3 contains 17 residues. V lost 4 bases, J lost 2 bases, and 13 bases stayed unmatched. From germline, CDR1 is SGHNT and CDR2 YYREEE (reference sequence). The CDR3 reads CASSPAAPTGGQETQYF. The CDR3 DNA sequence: TGTGCCAGCAGCCCGGCAGCGCCTACAGGGGGTCAAGAGACCCAGTACTTC.

CDR3 DNA sequence: TGTGCCGCGGATCCGGGGAATAGCAATCAGCCCCAGCATTTT. Translation gives CAADPGNSNQPQHF. The chain uses TRBV6-1 and TRBJ1-5; D remains unclear. V gave up 11 bases and J gave up 0 bases, with 14 bases separating them. The CDR3 spans 14 residues. Germline CDR1 reads MNHNS; CDR2 reads SASEGT.

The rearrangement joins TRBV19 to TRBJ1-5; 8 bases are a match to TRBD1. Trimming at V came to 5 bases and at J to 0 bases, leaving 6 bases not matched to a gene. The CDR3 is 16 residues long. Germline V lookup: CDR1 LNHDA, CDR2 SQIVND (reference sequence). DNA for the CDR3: TGTGCCAGTAGTCATCCGGACAGGGCTAGCAATCAGCCCCAGCATTTT. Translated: CASSHPDRASNQPQHF.

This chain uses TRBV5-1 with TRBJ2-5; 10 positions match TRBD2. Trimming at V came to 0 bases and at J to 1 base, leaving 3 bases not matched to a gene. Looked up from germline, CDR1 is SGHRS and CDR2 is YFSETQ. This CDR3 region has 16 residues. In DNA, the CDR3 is TGCGCCAGCAGCTTGGGTCCTAGCGGGGGCCAAGAGACCCAGTACTTC. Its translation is CASSLGPSGGQETQYF.

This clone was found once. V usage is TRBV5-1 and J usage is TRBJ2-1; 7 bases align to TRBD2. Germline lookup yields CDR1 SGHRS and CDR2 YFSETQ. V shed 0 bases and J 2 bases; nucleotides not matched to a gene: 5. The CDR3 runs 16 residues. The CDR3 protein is CASSLVSGGPYNEQFF. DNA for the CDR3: TGCGCCAGCAGCTTGGTGTCGGGAGGTCCCTACAATGAGCAGTTCTTC.

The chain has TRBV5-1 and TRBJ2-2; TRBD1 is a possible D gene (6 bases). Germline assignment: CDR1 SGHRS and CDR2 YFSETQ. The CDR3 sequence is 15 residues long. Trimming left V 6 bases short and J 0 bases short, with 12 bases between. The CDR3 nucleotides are TGCGCCAGCACTCGGGACACATCGAACACCGGGGAGCTGTTTTTT. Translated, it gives CASTRDTSNTGELFF.

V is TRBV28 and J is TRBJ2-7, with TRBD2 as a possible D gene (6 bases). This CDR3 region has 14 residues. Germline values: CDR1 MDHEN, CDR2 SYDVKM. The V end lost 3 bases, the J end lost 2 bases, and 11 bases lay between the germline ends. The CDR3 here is CASSFQGGAYEQYF. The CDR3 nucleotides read TGTGCCAGCAGTTTTCAGGGCGGGGCCTACGAGCAGTACTTC.

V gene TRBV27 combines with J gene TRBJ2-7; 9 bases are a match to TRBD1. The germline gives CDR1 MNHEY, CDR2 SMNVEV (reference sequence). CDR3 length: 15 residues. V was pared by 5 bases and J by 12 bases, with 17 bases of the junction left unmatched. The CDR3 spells CASSLGDREGFPSYF. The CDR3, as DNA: TGTGCCAGCAGTCTCGGGGACAGGGAAGGATTTCCATCGTACTTC.

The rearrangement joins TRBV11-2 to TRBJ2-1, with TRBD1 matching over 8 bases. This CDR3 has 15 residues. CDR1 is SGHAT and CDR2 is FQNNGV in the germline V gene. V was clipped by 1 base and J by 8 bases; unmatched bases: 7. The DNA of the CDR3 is TGTGCCAGCAGCTTAGGCGAGGACAGGGTCGATGAGCAGTTCTTC. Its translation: CASSLGEDRVDEQFF.